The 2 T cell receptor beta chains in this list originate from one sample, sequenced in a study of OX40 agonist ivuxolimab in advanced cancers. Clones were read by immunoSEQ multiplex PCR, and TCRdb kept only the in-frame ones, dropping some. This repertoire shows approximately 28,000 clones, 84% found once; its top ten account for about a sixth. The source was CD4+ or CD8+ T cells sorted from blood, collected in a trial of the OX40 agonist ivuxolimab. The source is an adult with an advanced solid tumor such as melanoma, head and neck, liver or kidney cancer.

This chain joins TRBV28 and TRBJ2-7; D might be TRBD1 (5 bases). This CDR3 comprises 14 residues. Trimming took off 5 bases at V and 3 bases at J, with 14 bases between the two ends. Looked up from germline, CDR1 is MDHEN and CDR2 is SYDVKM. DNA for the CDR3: TGTGCCAGCAGTCCCCCGCAGGGCATCTACGAGCAGTACTTC. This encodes CASSPPQGIYEQYF.

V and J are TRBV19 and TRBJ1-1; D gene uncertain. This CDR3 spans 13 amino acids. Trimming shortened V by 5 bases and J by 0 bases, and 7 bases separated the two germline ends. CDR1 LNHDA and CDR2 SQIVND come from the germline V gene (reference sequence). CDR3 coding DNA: TGTGCCAGTAGTCCAGGACTGAACACTGAAGCTTTCTTT. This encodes CASSPGLNTEAFF. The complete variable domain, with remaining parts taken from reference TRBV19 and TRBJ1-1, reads DGGITQSPKYLFRKEGQNVTLSCEQNLNHDAMYWYRQDPGQGLRLIYYSQIVNDFQKGDIAEGYSVSREKKESFPLTVTSAQKNPTAFYLCASSPGLNTEAFFGQGTRLTVV.